Below, 24 T cell receptor beta chains from the same sample are listed, as sequenced in a study of T cell changes during pregnancy in multiple sclerosis. TCRdb keeps only in-frame clones here, not all; method: immunoSEQ multiplex PCR. In the table there are some 100,000 clones, approximately 92% of which are singletons. Source: peripheral blood, taken in the second trimester of pregnancy. All receptors come from a female donor with multiple sclerosis, enrolled in a pregnancy study.

The chain links TRBV7-9 to TRBJ2-2, with a possible D match to TRBD1 (6 bases). Trimming took off 5 bases at V and 7 bases at J, with 8 bases between the two ends. CDR1 is SEHNR and CDR2 is FQNEAQ in the germline V gene (reference sequence). The CDR3 consists of 12 residues. The DNA of the CDR3 is TGTGCCAGCAGCGGGGGACACGGGGAGCTGTTTTTT. Translating it yields CASSGGHGELFF.

The V call is TRBV7-9, the J call TRBJ2-1; 7 bases are a match to TRBD1. V lost 2 bases, J lost 5 bases, and 3 bases stayed unmatched. Per germline, CDR1 SEHNR and CDR2 FQNEAQ (reference sequence). The length of the CDR3 is 14 residues. CDR3 in amino acids: CASSLSTGDNEQFF. The CDR3 DNA reads TGTGCCAGCAGCTTAAGTACAGGGGACAATGAGCAGTTCTTC.

This chain joins TRBV9 and TRBJ1-2; 10 positions match TRBD1. Germline V gene sequence: CDR1 SGDLS, CDR2 YYNGEE. With V trimmed by 4 bases and J by 6 bases, 9 bases remained unmatched. CDR3 length equals 15 residues. The CDR3 here is CASSLLDRGRNGYTF. CDR3 coding DNA: TGTGCCAGCAGCCTGTTAGACAGGGGGCGCAATGGCTACACCTTC.

CDR3 nucleotide sequence: TGCAGCGTTGGGACTAGCGGGGATACAGATACGCAGTATTTT. Its translation is CSVGTSGDTDTQYF. The chain carries TRBV29-1 and TRBJ2-3, with 12 bases identical to TRBD2. V shed 4 bases and J 3 bases; nucleotides not matched to a gene: 2. The CDR3 length is 14 residues. Germline CDR1 and CDR2: SQVTM and ANQGSEA.

The chain combines TRBV27 with TRBJ1-3, with 7 bases that match TRBD1. Germline CDR1 is MNHEY and CDR2 is SMNVEV (reference sequence). The CDR3 length is 15 residues. V lost 0 bases, J lost 4 bases, and 3 bases stayed unmatched. The DNA for the CDR3 is TGTGCCAGCAGTTTATCAGGGGGCGACGGAAACACCATATATTTT. It yields the protein CASSLSGGDGNTIYF.

This chain links TRBV11-1 with TRBJ2-7, with 7 bases identical to TRBD2. This CDR3 region has 15 residues. Per the germline V gene, CDR1 is SGHAT and CDR2 is FQDESV (reference sequence). Trimming removed 4 bases from V and 3 bases from J; junction bases left unmatched: 9. The CDR3 spells CASSSPAGVVYEQYF. The CDR3 coding sequence is TGTGCCAGCAGCTCCCCCGCGGGAGTTGTCTACGAGCAGTACTTC.

The chain recombines TRBV19 with TRBJ2-7, with TRBD1 matching over 8 bases. Germline CDR1 reads LNHDA; CDR2 reads SQIVND (reference sequence). The CDR3 is made up of 13 amino acids. V lost 3 bases to trimming and J lost 3 bases; unmatched junction nucleotides: 1. CDR3 amino acids: CASSMDRDYEQYF. The CDR3 coding sequence is TGTGCCAGTAGTATGGACAGGGACTACGAGCAGTACTTC.

This chain joins TRBV15 and TRBJ2-4; 7 nucleotides agree with TRBD2. J lost 7 bases, V lost 0 bases, and 9 bases had no gene match. Germline V gene sequence: CDR1 LNHNV, CDR2 YYDKDF (reference sequence). The CDR3 contains 16 residues. CDR3 DNA: TGTGCCACCAGCAGAGATCGAACGGGACTAATCAACATTCAGTACTTC. It yields the protein CATSRDRTGLINIQYF.

This chain joins TRBV7-3 and TRBJ2-6, with D maybe TRBD1 (6 bases). Looked up from germline, CDR1 is SGHTA and CDR2 is FQGTGA. This CDR3 is 16 amino acids long. Between the trimmed V and J ends, which lost 1 base and 4 bases, there was a span of 11 bases. The CDR3 here is CASSLIGGPGANVLTF. The CDR3 DNA follows: TGTGCCAGCAGCTTAATTGGGGGCCCGGGGGCCAACGTCCTGACTTTC.

This clone is a singleton in its sample. The V and J genes are TRBV4-2 and TRBJ2-7; 11 bases line up with TRBD2. Germline CDR1 is LGHNA and CDR2 is YNFKEQ. With V trimmed by 2 bases and J by 2 bases, 5 bases remained unmatched. This CDR3 region has 16 residues. The DNA of the CDR3 is TGTGCCAGCAGCCAACATAGCGGGGGGGCAACCTACGAGCAGTACTTC. It encodes CASSQHSGGATYEQYF.

This sequence joins TRBV7-9 and TRBJ2-3, with a weak D call TRBD2 (7 bases). CDR1 SEHNR and CDR2 FQNEAQ come from the germline V gene (reference sequence). The length of the CDR3 is 17 residues. V lost 4 bases to trimming and J lost 2 bases, with 19 bases between them. DNA for the CDR3: TGTGCCAGCAGCTCCCCAGGGGCGGGGGAGAACACAGATACGCAGTATTTT. Its translation: CASSSPGAGENTDTQYF.

The gene calls are TRBV5-1 and TRBJ2-1, with 9 bases aligning to TRBD1. Per germline, CDR1 SGHRS and CDR2 YFSETQ. The CDR3 runs to 14 residues. V dropped 4 bases and J dropped 4; count of bases not matched to a gene: 3. DNA for the CDR3: TGCGCCAGCAGCCCGGGACAGGGTTACAATGAGCAGTTCTTC. This encodes CASSPGQGYNEQFF.

The chain recombines TRBV4-1 with TRBJ2-7, with D hard to call. V dropped 0 bases and J dropped 6 bases, with 12 bases sitting between them. The CDR3 loop spans 14 amino acids. Germline lookup yields CDR1 MGHRA and CDR2 YSYEKL. In DNA, the CDR3 is TGCGCCAGCAGCCAAGAGAGCGAGCACATCGAGCAGTACTTC. Translated, it gives CASSQESEHIEQYF.

This clone was counted once. The CDR3 reads CASSTGLAGYNEQFF. The CDR3 DNA reads TGCGCCAGCAGCACCGGACTAGCGGGGTACAATGAGCAGTTCTTC. The chain joins TRBV5-1 to TRBJ2-1; 12 bases are a match to TRBD2. The germline gives CDR1 SGHRS, CDR2 YFSETQ. V shed 4 bases, J shed 4 bases, and the junction held 3 bases outside the gene matches. The CDR3 has 15 amino acids.

The chain has TRBV6-5 and TRBJ1-1; tentative D call: TRBD1 (5 bases). The CDR3 totals 15 residues. V was shortened by 6 bases and J by 0 bases, with 14 bases between the two germline ends. The germline gives CDR1 MNHEY, CDR2 SVGAGI. CDR3 region: CASSPRGGLNTEAFF. CDR3 DNA sequence: TGTGCCAGCAGCCCTCGGGGGGGGTTGAACACTGAAGCTTTCTTT.

The V gene is TRBV5-8, the J gene TRBJ1-4, with TRBD1 as a possible D gene (6 bases). Trimming removed 7 bases at V and 1 base at J, with 14 bases between. Germline V gene lookup returns CDR1 SGHTS and CDR2 YDEGEE. CDR3 length: 15 residues. CDR3 nucleotide sequence: TGTGCCAGCGGGGCAGGGGACCGAACTAATGAAAAACTGTTTTTT. Translation: CASGAGDRTNEKLFF. Full variable domain (outside the CDR3, taken from reference TRBV5-8 and TRBJ1-4): EAGVTQSPTHLIKTRGQQATLRCSPISGHTSVYWYQQALGLGLQFLLWYDEGEERNRGNFPPRFSGRQFPNYSSELNVNALELEDSALYLCASGAGDRTNEKLFFGSGTQLSVL.

The table lists this clone with a count of one. The chain carries TRBV29-1 and TRBJ2-7; TRBD2 aligns across 11 bases. V was clipped by 5 bases and J by 3 bases; unmatched bases: 3. Germline lookup yields CDR1 SQVTM and CDR2 ANQGSEA. The CDR3 consists of 13 residues. The CDR3 here is CSVKTSGNYEQYF. CDR3 DNA sequence: TGCAGCGTTAAGACTAGCGGGAACTACGAGCAGTACTTC.

The J gene is TRBJ2-7, the V gene TRBV2; 8 bases fit TRBD2. The J segment lost 0 bases and the V segment lost 7 bases, leaving 5 bases of the junction unmatched. Germline CDR1 is SNHLY and CDR2 is FYNNEI. The CDR3 has 14 amino acids. The DNA of the CDR3 is TGTGCCAGCAACCAGCGGGAGAGCTCCTACGAGCAGTACTTC. Protein sequence: CASNQRESSYEQYF.

J is TRBJ2-1 and V is TRBV2; 10 positions match TRBD2. From germline, CDR1 is SNHLY and CDR2 FYNNEI. The CDR3 runs to 19 residues. V was clipped by 7 bases and J by 0 bases; unmatched bases: 15. The DNA of the CDR3 is TGTGCCAGCATTCAATCGAGGCTAGCGGGAGTCCGCTCCTACAATGAGCAGTTCTTC. This translates into CASIQSRLAGVRSYNEQFF.

The chain joins TRBV30 to TRBJ1-5, with a possible D match to TRBD1 (5 bases). The CDR3 is 16 residues long. Trimming cost V 0 bases and J 0 bases, with 12 bases left between them. Germline V gives CDR1 GTSNPN, CDR2 SVGIG (reference sequence). The CDR3 here is CAWSVHGDYSNQPQHF. The CDR3 DNA sequence: TGTGCCTGGAGTGTACATGGGGACTATAGCAATCAGCCCCAGCATTTT.

J is TRBJ2-7 and V is TRBV7-6; 11 bases match TRBD1. The CDR3 length is 15 residues. Germline V gives CDR1 SGHVS, CDR2 FNYEAQ. V lost 5 bases, J lost 3 bases, and 6 bases stayed unmatched. The CDR3 sequence is CASSIGTGGNYEQYF. CDR3 nucleotides: TGTGCCAGCAGCATTGGGACAGGGGGGAACTACGAGCAGTACTTC. The entire variable domain, with the rest obtained from reference TRBV7-6 and TRBJ2-7, is as follows: GAGVSQSPRYKVTKRGQDVALRCDPISGHVSLYWYRQALGQGPEFLTYFNYEAQQDKSGLPNDRFSAERPEGSISTLTIQRTEQRDSAMYRCASSIGTGGNYEQYFGPGTRLTVT.

The chain recombines TRBV28 with TRBJ2-5; 11 bases fit TRBD2. CDR1 and CDR2 from the germline V gene are MDHEN and SYDVKM. V was clipped by 10 bases and J by 5 bases; unmatched bases: 6. The CDR3 length is 13 residues. CDR3 nucleotides: TGTGCCACCGAACTAGCGGGAGTGGAGACCCAGTACTTC. Translation gives CATELAGVETQYF.

The rearrangement joins TRBV5-6 to TRBJ2-3; 7 bases agree with TRBD2. With 1 base clipped from V and 1 base from J, the junction kept 9 bases outside the gene matches. Germline assignment: CDR1 SGHDT and CDR2 YYEEEE. There are 17 residues in the CDR3. CDR3 in DNA: TGTGCCAGCAGCTTGAGTACGGCGGGAGTCCGCACAGATACGCAGTATTTT. Protein: CASSLSTAGVRTDTQYF.

The J gene is TRBJ1-4, the V gene TRBV15; 7 nucleotides agree with TRBD1. Germline V gene lookup returns CDR1 LNHNV and CDR2 YYDKDF (reference sequence). CDR3 size: 13 residues. V was clipped by 4 bases and J by 8 bases; unmatched bases: 4. The DNA for the CDR3 is TGTGCCACCAGCAAACGGGACAGAGAAAAACTGTTTTTT. Translating it yields CATSKRDREKLFF.